The source of this T cell receptor beta chain is a study of early T cells in non-severe SARS-CoV-2 infection. Whole-study context: Chains were unpaired, as sequencing was done on bulk RNA from unsorted whole blood.

The library protocol tagged individual cDNA molecules with unique molecular identifiers. TCRdb ran MiXCR on the 5' RACE reads and lists one entry per CDR3 protein. The sample contains roughly 57,000 distinct CDR3 sequences, about 12% of which appear only once. The sequence was obtained from an adult who was a healthcare worker with PCR-confirmed SARS-CoV-2 infection or an uninfected control (not recorded which). The sample taken for sequencing was whole blood.

The CDR3 reads CASSDISDRIYGYTF. The CDR3 nucleotides are TGTGCCAGCAGTGATATTTCCGACAGGATCTATGGCTACACCTTC. The chain recombines TRBV2 with TRBJ1-2; TRBD1 is a possible D gene (6 bases). CDR3 size: 15 residues. The V gene's germline CDR1 is SNHLY and CDR2 FYNNEI. Trimming left V 3 bases short and J 4 bases short, with 15 bases between.